The present TCR beta chain was sequenced within a study of shared clonotypes between healthy human individuals. As for the study in general: CD4 naive and CD4 memory each took three plates per donor, while CD8 naive took two and CD8 memory one.

Study results and limitations: Larger estimated richness was generally recorded for naive subsets relative to memory subsets. It was only blood that was sampled, and tissue repertoires likely differ. About 4.5% of naive CD4 clonotypes were common to a handful of donors.

Trimming pared 5 bases from V and 3 bases from J, leaving 13 bases between. The V gene's germline CDR1 is LNHDA and CDR2 SQIVND (reference sequence). The CDR3 is 15 residues long. CD45RO-negative, CCR7-selected cells formed the naive CD8 fraction, which excluded terminally differentiated effector memory CD45RA+ cells. About this clone itself: Its target is not known.

The assay was immunoSEQ multiplex PCR, and TCRdb's table has in-frame clones only and misses some. There are roughly 770,000 clones in the sample; about 96% occur only once, and less than 0.25% lies in the top ten. The receptor's source is a young man in good health. The chain is built from TRBV19 and TRBJ1-4; D might be TRBD1 (5 bases). Specimen: naive CD8+ T cells sorted from blood. The CDR3 coding sequence is TGTGCCAGTAGTTTTTTGGGGGAGCCTAATGAAAAACTGTTTTTT. Protein sequence: CASSFLGEPNEKLFF.